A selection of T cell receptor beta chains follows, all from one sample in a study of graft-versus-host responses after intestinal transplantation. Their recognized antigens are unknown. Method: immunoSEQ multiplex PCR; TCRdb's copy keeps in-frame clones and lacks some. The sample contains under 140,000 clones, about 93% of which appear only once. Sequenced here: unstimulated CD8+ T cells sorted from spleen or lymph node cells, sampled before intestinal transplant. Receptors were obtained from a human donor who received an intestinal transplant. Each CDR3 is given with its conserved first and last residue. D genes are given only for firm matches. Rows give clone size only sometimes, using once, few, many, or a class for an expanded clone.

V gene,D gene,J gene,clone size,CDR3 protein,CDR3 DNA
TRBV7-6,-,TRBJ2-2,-,CASSFLSPANTGELFF,TGTGCCAGCAGCTTTTTATCGCCAGCGAACACCGGGGAGCTGTTTTTT
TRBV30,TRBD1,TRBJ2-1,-,CAWSPTGTGKMNEQFF,TGTGCCTGGTCTCCTACAGGGACAGGGAAGATGAATGAGCAGTTCTTC
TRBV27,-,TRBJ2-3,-,CASHSPYGTGTDTQYF,TGTGCCAGCCATTCCCCATACGGGACGGGCACAGATACGCAGTATTTT
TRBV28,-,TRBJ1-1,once,CASSRQGIVHTEAFF,TGTGCCAGCAGTCGGCAGGGGATCGTGCACACTGAAGCTTTCTTT
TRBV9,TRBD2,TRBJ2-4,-,CASSDGLAGVIQYF,TGTGCCAGCAGCGACGGACTAGCGGGAGTTATTCAGTACTTC
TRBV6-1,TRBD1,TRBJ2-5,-,CASRTGGFQETQYF,TGTGCCAGCAGGACAGGGGGTTTCCAAGAGACCCAGTACTTC
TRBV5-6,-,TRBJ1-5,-,CASSPEGRVAAPAF,TGTGCCAGCAGCCCGGAGGGCAGGGTAGCAGCCCCAGCATTT
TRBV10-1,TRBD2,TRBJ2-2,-,CASSDRRTGGGELFF,TGCGCCAGCAGTGACAGACGAACGGGGGGCGGGGAGCTGTTTTTT
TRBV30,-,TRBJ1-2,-,CAWSGGYGYTF,TGTGCCTGGAGTGGTGGGTATGGCTACACCTTC
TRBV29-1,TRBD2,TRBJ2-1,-,CSVAGTSGRAGNEQFF,TGCAGCGTCGCAGGGACTAGCGGGAGGGCGGGCAATGAGCAGTTCTTC
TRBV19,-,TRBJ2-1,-,CASSIGPGPYNEQFF,TGTGCCAGTAGTATTGGGCCCGGCCCCTACAATGAGCAGTTCTTC
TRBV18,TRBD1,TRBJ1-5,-,CASSTGQGLTSNQPQHF,TGTGCCAGCTCAACGGGACAGGGTCTGACTAGCAATCAGCCCCAGCATTTT
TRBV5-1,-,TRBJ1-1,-,CASRSDAGTEAFF,TGCGCCAGCAGATCCGACGCGGGGACTGAAGCTTTCTTT
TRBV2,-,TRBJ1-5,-,CASSEALGQPQHF,TGTGCCAGCAGTGAAGCGCTTGGGCAGCCCCAGCATTTT
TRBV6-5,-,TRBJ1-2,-,CASSPGTSANYGYTF,TGTGCCAGCAGTCCAGGGACATCAGCTAACTATGGCTACACCTTC
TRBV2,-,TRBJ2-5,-,CASGQETQYF,TGTGCCAGCGGGCAGGAGACCCAGTACTTC
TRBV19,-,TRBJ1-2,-,CASSMGYGVNYGYTF,TGTGCCAGTAGTATGGGCTACGGGGTGAACTATGGCTACACCTTC
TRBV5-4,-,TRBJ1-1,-,CASFEPPMTEAFF,TGTGCCAGCTTCGAACCACCGATGACTGAAGCTTTCTTT
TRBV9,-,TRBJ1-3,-,CAPRPHKGTNTIYF,TGTGCCCCCAGACCACATAAGGGGACAAACACCATATATTTT
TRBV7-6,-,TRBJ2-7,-,CASSFLTGAYEQYF,TGTGCCAGCAGCTTTTTGACAGGCGCCTACGAGCAGTACTTC
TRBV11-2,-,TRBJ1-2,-,CASSLTKGGGYTF,TGTGCCAGCAGCTTAACAAAAGGGGGAGGCTACACCTTC
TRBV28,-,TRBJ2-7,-,CASSLAAGGEYEQYF,TGTGCCAGCAGTTTGGCGGCAGGGGGGGAATACGAGCAGTACTTC
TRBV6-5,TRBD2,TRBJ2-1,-,CASSYGGSQDGEFF,TGTGCCAGCAGTTACGGCGGGAGCCAGGATGGGGAGTTCTTC
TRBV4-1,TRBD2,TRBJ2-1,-,CASSQVSLAGDNEQFF,TGCGCCAGCAGCCAAGTATCCCTAGCGGGGGACAATGAGCAGTTCTTC
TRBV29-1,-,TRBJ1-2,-,CSADLRGQSFYGYTF,TGCAGCGCGGATTTAAGAGGACAGTCTTTCTATGGCTACACCTTC
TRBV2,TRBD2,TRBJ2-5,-,CASSDGLAEETQYF,TGTGCCAGCAGTGACGGACTAGCGGAAGAGACCCAGTACTTC
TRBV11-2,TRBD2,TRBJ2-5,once,CASSSAGLSQETQYF,TGTGCCAGCAGCTCAGCGGGACTATCCCAAGAGACCCAGTACTTC
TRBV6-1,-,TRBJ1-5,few,CASSEHRGGSQPQHF,TGTGCCAGCAGTGAACACCGGGGTGGGAGTCAGCCCCAGCATTTT
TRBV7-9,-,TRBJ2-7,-,CASSFSYEQYF,TGTGCCAGCAGCTTCAGTTACGAGCAGTACTTC
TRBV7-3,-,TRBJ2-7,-,CASSLGGGGSYEQYF,TGTGCCAGCAGCTTAGGAGGGGGCGGTAGCTACGAGCAGTACTTC
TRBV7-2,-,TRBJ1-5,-,CASSSWGQTQHF,TGTGCCAGCAGCTCGTGGGGCCAGACCCAGCATTTT
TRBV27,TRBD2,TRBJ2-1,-,CASSSYTIAGANNEQFF,TGTGCCAGCAGCTCATATACCATTGCGGGAGCCAACAATGAGCAGTTCTTC
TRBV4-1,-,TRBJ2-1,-,CASSQVSGPSYNEQFF,TGCGCCAGCAGCCAAGTCTCCGGGCCCTCCTACAATGAGCAGTTCTTC
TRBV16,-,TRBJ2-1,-,CASSQIGEQFF,TGTGCCAGCAGCCAAATCGGTGAGCAGTTCTTC
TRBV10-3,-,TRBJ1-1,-,CAISESVNTEAFF,TGTGCCATCTCCGAGTCGGTGAACACTGAAGCTTTCTTT
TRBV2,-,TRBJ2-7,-,CASNPTTSYEQYF,TGTGCCAGCAACCCGACGACCTCCTACGAGCAGTACTTC
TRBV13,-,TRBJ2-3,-,CASTQTQDTQYF,TGTGCCAGCACCCAGACCCAAGATACGCAGTATTTT
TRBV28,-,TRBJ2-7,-,CASSLIYRDEQYF,TGTGCCAGCAGTCTGATTTACAGGGACGAGCAGTACTTC
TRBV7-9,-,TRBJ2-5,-,CASSLQQDIQETQYF,TGTGCCAGCAGCTTGCAACAGGACATCCAAGAGACCCAGTACTTC
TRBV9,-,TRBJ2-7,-,CASSSPESGDGYYEQYF,TGTGCCAGCAGCTCCCCTGAGTCGGGTGACGGATACTACGAGCAGTACTTC
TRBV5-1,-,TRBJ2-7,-,CASSFSGDFYEQYF,TGCGCCAGCAGCTTTTCCGGAGACTTCTACGAGCAGTACTTC
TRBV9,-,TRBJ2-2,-,CASSGTGGVSGELFF,TGTGCCAGCAGCGGAACAGGGGGGGTTTCCGGGGAGCTGTTTTTT
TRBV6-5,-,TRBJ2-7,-,CASSYSGGLAFHEQYF,TGTGCCAGCAGTTACTCCGGGGGTCTAGCGTTCCACGAGCAGTACTTC
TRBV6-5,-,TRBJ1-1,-,CASSSRGGLTEAFF,TGTGCCAGCAGTTCTAGGGGGGGATTGACTGAAGCTTTCTTT
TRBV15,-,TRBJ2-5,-,CATSRVFQGETQYF,TGTGCCACCAGCAGAGTATTTCAGGGAGAGACCCAGTACTTC